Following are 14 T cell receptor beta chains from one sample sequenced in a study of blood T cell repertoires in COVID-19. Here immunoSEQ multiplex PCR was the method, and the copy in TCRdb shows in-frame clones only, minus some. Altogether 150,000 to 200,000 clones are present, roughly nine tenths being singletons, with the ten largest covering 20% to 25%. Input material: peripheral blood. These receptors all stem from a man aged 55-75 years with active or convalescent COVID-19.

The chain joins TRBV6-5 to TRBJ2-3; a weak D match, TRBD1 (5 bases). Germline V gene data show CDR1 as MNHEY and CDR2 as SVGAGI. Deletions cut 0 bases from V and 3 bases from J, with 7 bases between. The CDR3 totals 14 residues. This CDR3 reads CASSYSRQTDTQYF. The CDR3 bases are TGTGCCAGCAGTTACTCGAGACAGACAGATACGCAGTATTTT.

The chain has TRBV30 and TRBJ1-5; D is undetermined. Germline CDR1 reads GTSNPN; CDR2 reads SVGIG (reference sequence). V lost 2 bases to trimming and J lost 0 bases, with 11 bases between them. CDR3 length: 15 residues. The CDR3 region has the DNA TGTGCCTGGAGTAACCGGGGAACTAGCAATCAGCCCCAGCATTTT. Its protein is CAWSNRGTSNQPQHF.

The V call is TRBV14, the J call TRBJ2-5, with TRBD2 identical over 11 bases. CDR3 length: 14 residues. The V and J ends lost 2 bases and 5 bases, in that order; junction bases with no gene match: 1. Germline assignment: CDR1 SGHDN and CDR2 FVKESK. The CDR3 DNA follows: TGTGCCAGCAGCCAAATAGCGGGGGGGGAGACCCAGTACTTC. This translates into CASSQIAGGETQYF.

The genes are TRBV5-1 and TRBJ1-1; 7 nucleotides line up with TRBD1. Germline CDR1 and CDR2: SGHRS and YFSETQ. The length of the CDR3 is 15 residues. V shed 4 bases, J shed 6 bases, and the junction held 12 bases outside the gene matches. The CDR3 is CASSPDRVRSAEAFF. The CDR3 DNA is TGCGCCAGCAGCCCCGACAGGGTGCGATCGGCTGAAGCTTTCTTT.

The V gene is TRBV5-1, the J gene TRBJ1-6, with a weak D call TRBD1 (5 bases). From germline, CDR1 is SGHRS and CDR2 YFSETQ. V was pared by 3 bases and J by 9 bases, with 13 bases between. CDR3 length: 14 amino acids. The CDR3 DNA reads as TGCGCCAGCAGCTGGGGCGACAGTAGTTCACCCCTCCACTTT. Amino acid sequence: CASSWGDSSSPLHF.

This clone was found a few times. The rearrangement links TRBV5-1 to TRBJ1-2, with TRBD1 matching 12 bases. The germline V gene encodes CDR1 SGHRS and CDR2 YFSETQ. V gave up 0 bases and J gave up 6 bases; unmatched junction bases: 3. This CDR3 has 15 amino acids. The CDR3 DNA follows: TGCGCCAGCAGCTTGGAGGGACAGGGGGCTGATGGCTACACCTTC. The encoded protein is CASSLEGQGADGYTF.

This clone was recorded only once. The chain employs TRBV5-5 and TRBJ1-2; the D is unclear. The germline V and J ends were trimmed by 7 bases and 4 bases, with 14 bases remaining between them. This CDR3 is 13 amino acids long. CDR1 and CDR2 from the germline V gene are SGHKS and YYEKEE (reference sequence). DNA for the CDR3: TGTGCCAGCGCTGGAGGTTCCGGCTATGGCTACACCTTC. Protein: CASAGGSGYGYTF.

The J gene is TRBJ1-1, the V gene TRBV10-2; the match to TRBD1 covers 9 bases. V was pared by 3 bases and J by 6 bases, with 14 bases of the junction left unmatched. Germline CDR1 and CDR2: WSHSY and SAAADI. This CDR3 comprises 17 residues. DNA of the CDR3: TGCGCCAGCAGTGAAGTGGGACAGGGTGGATTAAACGCTGAAGCTTTCTTT. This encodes CASSEVGQGGLNAEAFF.

The CDR3 nucleotides are TGCGCCAGCAGTGTTGACAGGCGGTTCGGCCTAGGCTACACCTTC. Amino acid sequence: CASSVDRRFGLGYTF. The gene calls are TRBV10-2 and TRBJ1-2; TRBD1 might be the D (6 bases). V was pared by 4 bases and J by 8 bases, with 20 bases between. Germline CDR1 is WSHSY and CDR2 is SAAADI. CDR3 size: 15 residues.

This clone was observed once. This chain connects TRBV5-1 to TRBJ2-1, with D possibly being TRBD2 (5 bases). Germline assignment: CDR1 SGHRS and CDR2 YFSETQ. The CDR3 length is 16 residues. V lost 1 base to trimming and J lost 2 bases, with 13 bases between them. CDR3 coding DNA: TGCGCCAGCAGCTTGTATACTAGTGGACCCTACAATGAGCAGTTCTTC. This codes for CASSLYTSGPYNEQFF.

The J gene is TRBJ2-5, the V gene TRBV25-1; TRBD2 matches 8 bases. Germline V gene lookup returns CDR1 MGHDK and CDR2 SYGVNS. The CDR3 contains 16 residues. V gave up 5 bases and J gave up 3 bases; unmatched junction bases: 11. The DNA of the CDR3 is TGTGCCAGCAGTCTCTCGGGGGGGGGTAACGAAGAGACCCAGTACTTC. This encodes CASSLSGGGNEETQYF. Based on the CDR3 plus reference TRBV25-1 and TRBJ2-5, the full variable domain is EADIYQTPRYLVIGTGKKITLECSQTMGHDKMYWYQQDPGMELHLIHYSYGVNSTEKGDLSSESTVSRIRTEHFPLTLESARPSHTSQYLCASSLSGGGNEETQYFGPGTRLLVL.

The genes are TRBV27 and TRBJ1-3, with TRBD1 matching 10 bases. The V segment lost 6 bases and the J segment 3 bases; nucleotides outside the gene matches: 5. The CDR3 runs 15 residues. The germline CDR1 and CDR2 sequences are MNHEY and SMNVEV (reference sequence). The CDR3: CASSRQGAGGNTIYF. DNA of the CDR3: TGTGCCAGCAGCCGACAGGGGGCAGGTGGAAACACCATATATTTT.

CDR3 loop: CASSQGRGGNTIYF. The CDR3 DNA sequence: TGTGCCAGCAGCCAAGGCAGGGGCGGAAACACCATATATTTT. This rearrangement joins TRBV3-1 (or the pseudogene TRBV3-2) to TRBJ1-3; TRBD1 is a possible D gene (6 bases). Trimming left V 1 base short and J 4 bases short, with 8 bases between. Germline V gives CDR1 LGHDT, CDR2 YNNKEL (reference sequence). The CDR3 has 14 residues.

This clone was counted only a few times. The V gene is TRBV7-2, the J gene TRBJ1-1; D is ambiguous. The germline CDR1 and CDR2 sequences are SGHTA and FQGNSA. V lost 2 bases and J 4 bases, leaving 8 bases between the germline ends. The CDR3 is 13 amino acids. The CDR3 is CASSLPRLTEAFF. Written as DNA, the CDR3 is TGTGCCAGCAGCTTACCCAGGCTCACTGAAGCTTTCTTT.